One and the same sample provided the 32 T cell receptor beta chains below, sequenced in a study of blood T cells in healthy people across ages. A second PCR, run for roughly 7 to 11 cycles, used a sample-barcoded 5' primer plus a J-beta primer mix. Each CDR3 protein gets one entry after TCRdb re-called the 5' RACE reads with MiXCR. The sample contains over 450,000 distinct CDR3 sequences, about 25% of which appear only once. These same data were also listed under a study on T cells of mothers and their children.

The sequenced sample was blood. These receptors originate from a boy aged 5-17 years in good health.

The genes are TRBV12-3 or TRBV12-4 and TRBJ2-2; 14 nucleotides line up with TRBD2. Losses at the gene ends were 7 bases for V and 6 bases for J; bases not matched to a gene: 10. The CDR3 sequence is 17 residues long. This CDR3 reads CASTSGLAGDVAGELFF. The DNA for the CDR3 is TGTGCCAGCACTTCGGGACTAGCGGGAGATGTAGCCGGGGAGCTGTTTTTT.

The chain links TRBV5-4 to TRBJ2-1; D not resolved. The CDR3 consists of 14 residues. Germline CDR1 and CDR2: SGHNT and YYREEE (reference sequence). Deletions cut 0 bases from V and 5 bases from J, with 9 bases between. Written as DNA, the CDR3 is TGTGCCAGCAGCTTGGCAGGCCCCGACAATGAGCAGTTCTTC. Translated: CASSLAGPDNEQFF.

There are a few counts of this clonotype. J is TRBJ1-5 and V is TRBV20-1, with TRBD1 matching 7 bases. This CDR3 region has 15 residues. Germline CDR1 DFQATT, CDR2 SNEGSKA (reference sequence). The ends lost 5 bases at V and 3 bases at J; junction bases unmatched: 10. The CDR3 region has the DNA TGCAGTGCTGCCCAGAGGGGGCAAGCCAATCAGCCCCAGCATTTT. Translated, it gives CSAAQRGQANQPQHF.

The CDR3 DNA follows: TGCAGTGCTAGAGATTTGAGGTCCTACGAGCAGTACTTC. It yields the protein CSARDLRSYEQYF. This chain uses TRBV20-1 with TRBJ2-7; no clear D gene. Germline CDR1 DFQATT, CDR2 SNEGSKA (reference sequence). The V end lost 0 bases, the J end lost 1 base, and 7 bases lay between the germline ends. There are 13 residues in the CDR3.

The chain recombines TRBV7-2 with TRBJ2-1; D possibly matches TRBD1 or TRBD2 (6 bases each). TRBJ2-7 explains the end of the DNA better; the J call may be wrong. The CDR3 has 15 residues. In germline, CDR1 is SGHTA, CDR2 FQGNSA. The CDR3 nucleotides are TGTGCCAGCAGCTTAGGGCGGGGACAATCCTACGAGCAGTACTTC. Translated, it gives CASSLGRGQSYEQYF.

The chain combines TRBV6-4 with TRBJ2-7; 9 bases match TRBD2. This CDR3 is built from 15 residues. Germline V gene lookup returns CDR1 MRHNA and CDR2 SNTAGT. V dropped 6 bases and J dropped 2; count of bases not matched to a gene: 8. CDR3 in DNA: TGTGCCAGCAGGACGCCTAGCGGGATAGCCTACGAGCAGTACTTC. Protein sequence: CASRTPSGIAYEQYF.

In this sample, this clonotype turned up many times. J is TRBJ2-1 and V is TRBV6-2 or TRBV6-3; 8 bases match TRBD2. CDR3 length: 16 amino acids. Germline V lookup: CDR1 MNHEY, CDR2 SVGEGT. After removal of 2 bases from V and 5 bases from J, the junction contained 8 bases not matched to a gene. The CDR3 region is CASSYRGTRGHNEQFF. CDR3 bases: TGTGCCAGCAGTTACAGGGGGACTAGAGGTCACAATGAGCAGTTCTTC.

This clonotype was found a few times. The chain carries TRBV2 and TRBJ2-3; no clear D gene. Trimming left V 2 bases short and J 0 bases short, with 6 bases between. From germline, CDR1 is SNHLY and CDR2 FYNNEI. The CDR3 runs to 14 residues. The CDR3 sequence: CASSESWSTDTQYF. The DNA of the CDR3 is TGTGCCAGCAGTGAATCTTGGAGCACAGATACGCAGTATTTT. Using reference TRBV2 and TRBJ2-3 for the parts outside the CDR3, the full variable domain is EPEVTQTPSHQVTQMGQEVILRCVPISNHLYFYWYRQILGQKVEFLVSFYNNEISEKSEIFDDQFSVERPDGSNFTLKIRSTKLEDSAMYFCASSESWSTDTQYFGPGTRLTVL.

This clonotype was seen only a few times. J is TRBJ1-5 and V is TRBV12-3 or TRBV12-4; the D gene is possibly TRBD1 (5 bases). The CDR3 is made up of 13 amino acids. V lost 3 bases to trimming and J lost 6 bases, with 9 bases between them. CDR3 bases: TGTGCCAGCAGTTTTCAGGGAGGTCAGCCCCAGCATTTT. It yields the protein CASSFQGGQPQHF.

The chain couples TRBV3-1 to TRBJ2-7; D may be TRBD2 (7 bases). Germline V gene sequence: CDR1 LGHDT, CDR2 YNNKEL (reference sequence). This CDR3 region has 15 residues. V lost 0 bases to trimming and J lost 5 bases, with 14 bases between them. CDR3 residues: CASSQEGGRWHEQYF. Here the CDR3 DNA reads TGTGCCAGCAGCCAAGAGGGGGGGCGCTGGCACGAGCAGTACTTC.

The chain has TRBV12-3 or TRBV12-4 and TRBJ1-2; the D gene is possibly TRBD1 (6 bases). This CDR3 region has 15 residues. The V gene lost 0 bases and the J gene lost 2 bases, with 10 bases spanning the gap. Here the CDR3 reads CASSLAQGLNYGYTF. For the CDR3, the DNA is TGTGCCAGCAGTTTAGCGCAGGGGCTAAACTATGGCTACACCTTC.

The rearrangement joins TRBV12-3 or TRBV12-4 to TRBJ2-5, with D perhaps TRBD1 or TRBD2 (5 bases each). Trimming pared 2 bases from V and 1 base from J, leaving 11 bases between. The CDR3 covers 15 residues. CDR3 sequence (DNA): TGTGCCAGCAGTTTATGGGGCGGGTCCCAAGAGACCCAGTACTTC. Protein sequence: CASSLWGGSQETQYF.

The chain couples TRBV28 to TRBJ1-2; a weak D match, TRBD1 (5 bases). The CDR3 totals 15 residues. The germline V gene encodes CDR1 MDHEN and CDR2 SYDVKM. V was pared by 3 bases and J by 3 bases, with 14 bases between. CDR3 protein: CASSFGTELDYGYTF. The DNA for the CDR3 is TGTGCCAGCAGTTTTGGGACCGAGCTAGACTATGGCTACACCTTC.

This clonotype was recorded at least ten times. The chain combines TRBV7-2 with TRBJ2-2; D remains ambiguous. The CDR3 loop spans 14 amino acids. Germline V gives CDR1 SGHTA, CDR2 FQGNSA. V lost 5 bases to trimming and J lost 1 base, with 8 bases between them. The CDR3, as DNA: TGTGCCAGCAGCCCCACGGGGAACACCGGGGAGCTGTTTTTT. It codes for CASSPTGNTGELFF.

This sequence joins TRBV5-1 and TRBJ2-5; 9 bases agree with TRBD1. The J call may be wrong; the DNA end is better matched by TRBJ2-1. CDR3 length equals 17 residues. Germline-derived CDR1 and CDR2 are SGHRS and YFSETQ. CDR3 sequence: CASSPLIPGQGSDEQFF. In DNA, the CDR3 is TGCGCCAGCAGCCCGCTAATCCCGGGACAGGGTTCCGATGAGCAGTTCTTC.

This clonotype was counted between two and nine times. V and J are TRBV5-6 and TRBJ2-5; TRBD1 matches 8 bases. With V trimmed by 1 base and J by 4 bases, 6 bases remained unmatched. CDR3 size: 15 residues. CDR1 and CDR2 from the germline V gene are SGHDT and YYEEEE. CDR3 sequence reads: CASSLTGQVGETQYF. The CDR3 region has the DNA TGTGCCAGCAGCTTGACGGGACAGGTCGGAGAGACCCAGTACTTC.

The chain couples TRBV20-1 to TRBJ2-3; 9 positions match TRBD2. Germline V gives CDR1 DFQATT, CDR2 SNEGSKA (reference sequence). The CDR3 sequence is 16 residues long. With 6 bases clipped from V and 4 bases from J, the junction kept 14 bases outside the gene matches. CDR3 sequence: CSAESGGTLPPDTQYF. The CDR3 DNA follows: TGCAGTGCAGAAAGCGGGGGGACCCTTCCTCCAGATACGCAGTATTTT.

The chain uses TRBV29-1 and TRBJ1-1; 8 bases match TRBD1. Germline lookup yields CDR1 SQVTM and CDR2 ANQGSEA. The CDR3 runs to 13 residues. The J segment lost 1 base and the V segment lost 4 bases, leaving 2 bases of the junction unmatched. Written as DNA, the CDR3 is TGCAGCGTTGCTCAGGGGGCGAACACTGAAGCTTTCTTT. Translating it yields CSVAQGANTEAFF.

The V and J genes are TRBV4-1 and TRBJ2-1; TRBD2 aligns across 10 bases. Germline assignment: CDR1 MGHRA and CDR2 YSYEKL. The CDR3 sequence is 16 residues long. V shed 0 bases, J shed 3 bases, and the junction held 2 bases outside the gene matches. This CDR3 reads CASSQDIAGGYNEQFF. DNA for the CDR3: TGCGCCAGCAGCCAAGATATAGCGGGGGGCTACAATGAGCAGTTCTTC.

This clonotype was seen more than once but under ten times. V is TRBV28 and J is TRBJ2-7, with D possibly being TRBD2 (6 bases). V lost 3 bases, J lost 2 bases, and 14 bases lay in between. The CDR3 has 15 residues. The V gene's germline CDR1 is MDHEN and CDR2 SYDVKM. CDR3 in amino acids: CASSFPGTGAYEQYF. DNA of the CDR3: TGTGCCAGCAGTTTCCCCGGGACGGGAGCCTACGAGCAGTACTTC.

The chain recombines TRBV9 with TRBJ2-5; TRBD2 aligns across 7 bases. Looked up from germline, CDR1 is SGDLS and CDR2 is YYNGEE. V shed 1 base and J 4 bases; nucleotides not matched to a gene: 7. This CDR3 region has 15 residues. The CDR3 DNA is TGTGCCAGCAGCGTACCTAGCGGCGGGGGAGAGACCCAGTACTTC. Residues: CASSVPSGGGETQYF.

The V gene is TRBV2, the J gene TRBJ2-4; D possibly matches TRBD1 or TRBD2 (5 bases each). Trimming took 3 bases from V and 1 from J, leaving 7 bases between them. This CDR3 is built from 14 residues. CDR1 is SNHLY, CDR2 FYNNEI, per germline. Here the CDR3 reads CASSEWGAKNIQYF. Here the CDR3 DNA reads TGTGCCAGCAGTGAGTGGGGGGCCAAAAACATTCAGTACTTC.

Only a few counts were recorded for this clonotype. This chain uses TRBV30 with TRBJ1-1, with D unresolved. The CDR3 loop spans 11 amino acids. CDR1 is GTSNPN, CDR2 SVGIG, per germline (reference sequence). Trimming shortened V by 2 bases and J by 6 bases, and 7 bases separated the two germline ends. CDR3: CAWSSPAEAFF. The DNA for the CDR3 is TGTGCCTGGAGTAGTCCCGCTGAAGCTTTCTTT.

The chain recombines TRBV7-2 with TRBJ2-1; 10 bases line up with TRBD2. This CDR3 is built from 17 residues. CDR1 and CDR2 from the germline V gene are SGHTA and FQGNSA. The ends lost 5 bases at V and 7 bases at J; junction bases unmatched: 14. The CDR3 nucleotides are TGTGCCAGCAGCCTCCCCCCCGGGACTAGCGTCCTAAATGAGCAGTTCTTC. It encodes CASSLPPGTSVLNEQFF.

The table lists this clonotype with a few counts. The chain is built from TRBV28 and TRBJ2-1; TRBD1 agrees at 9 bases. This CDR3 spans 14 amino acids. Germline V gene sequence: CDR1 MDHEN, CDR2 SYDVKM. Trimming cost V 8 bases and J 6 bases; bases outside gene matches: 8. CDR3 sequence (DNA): TGTGCCAGCTGTAGGGACAGGGTTGTCAATGAGCAGTTCTTC. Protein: CASCRDRVVNEQFF.

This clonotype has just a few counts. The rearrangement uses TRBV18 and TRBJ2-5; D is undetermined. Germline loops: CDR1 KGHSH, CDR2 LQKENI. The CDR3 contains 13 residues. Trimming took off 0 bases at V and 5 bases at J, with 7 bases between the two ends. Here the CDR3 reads CASSPPLTETQYF. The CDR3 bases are TGTGCCAGCTCACCACCCCTTACGGAGACCCAGTACTTC.

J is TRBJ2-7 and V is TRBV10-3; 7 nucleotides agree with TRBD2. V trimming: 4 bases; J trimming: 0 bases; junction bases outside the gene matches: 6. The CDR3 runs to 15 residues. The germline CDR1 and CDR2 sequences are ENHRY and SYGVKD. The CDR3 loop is CAISGNLADSYEQYF. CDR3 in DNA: TGTGCCATCAGTGGAAACCTAGCGGACTCCTACGAGCAGTACTTC.

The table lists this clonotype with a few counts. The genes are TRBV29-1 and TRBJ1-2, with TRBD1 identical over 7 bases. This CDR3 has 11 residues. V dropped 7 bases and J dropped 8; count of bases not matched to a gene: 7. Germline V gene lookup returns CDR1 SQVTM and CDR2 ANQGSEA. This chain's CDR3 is CSARQGLGYTF. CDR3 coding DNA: TGCAGCGCCCGACAGGGCCTGGGCTACACCTTC.

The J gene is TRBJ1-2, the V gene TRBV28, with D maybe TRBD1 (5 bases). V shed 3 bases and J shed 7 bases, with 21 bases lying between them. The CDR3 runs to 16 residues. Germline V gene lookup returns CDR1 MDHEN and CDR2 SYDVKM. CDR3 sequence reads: CASSLASRQRGSGYTF. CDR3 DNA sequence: TGTGCCAGCAGTTTGGCTAGCCGACAGCGCGGGAGTGGCTACACCTTC.

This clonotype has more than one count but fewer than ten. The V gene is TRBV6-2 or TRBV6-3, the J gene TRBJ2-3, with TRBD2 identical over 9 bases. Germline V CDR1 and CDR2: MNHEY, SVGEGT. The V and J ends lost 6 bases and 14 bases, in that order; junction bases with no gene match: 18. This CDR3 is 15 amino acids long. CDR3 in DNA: TGTGCCAGCAGCCCCGGACTAGCGACCGTTTTGTATCGGTATTTT. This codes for CASSPGLATVLYRYF.

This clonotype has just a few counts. CDR3 bases: TGCAGTGCTCTCAATGGTGGGGGGACTAGCGACAGCTCCTACAATGAGCAGTTCTTC. It yields the protein CSALNGGGTSDSSYNEQFF. V is TRBV20-1 and J is TRBJ2-1, with TRBD2 identical over 10 bases. The J segment lost 0 bases and the V segment lost 5 bases, leaving 16 bases of the junction unmatched. The CDR3 is 19 residues long. Germline CDR1 reads DFQATT; CDR2 reads SNEGSKA (reference sequence).

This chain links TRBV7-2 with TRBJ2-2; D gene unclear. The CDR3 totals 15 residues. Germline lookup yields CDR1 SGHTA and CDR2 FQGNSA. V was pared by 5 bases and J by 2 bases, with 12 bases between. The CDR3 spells CASSPSRQNTGELFF. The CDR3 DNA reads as TGTGCCAGCAGCCCAAGCAGGCAAAACACCGGGGAGCTGTTTTTT.